This entry features one TCR beta chain sequence. These data originate in a study of blood T cell repertoires in COVID-19. Study information: Some COVID-19 samples were acute and others convalescent; all came from the United States, Italy and Spain. PBMCs, B-cell-depleted T cells, or T cells were the source of the cDNA or gDNA that made up the material.

This CDR3 has 13 amino acids. Looked up from germline, CDR1 is MNHEY and CDR2 is SMNVEV (reference sequence). V was cut by 4 bases and J by 7 bases, with 8 bases left in between. Original handling: Estimates of nucleated cell counts were drawn from the amplification of reference gene primers. TCRdb's copy holds only in-frame clones and misses some; the assay was immunoSEQ multiplex PCR. V, J and clone size derive from that table, while D and trimming were established from the DNA sequence. The sample consists of roughly 150,000 clones, around 82% of them appearing once. The rearrangement uses TRBV27 and TRBJ1-6; unclear D gene. Sample: peripheral blood. The sequence was collected from a woman older than 75 with acute or convalescent COVID-19. CDR3 bases: TGTGCCAGCAGTTCCGCAGTAAATTCACCCCTCCACTTT. Its translation: CASSSAVNSPLHF.